The present T cell receptor (beta chain) was sequenced within a study of control samples from healthy donors and cancer patients. V was pared by 4 bases and J by 3 bases, with 12 bases between. The CDR3 loop spans 15 amino acids. From germline, CDR1 is LNHDA and CDR2 SQIVND (reference sequence). Assay: immunoSEQ multiplex PCR; the TCRdb copy retains only in-frame clones and omits some. Among about 51,000 clones listed, more than 70% were seen once. The chain uses TRBV19 and TRBJ2-2, with D maybe TRBD2 (7 bases). The TCR originated in a man aged 50-60 years with head and neck cancer. The sample consisted of PBMCs. For the CDR3, the DNA is TGTGCCAGTAGTAGGGCCGGGGGGCACACCGGGGAGCTGTTTTTT. Its protein is CASSRAGGHTGELFF.